Reported below is one T cell receptor beta chain. Its antigen is not known. This record belongs to a study of cytomegalovirus exposure and HLA in healthy donors. Findings and caveats of the study: Follow-up analysis seemed to connect common viral pathogens with several of the most significant clusters identified. Cytomegalovirus association was listed for around 170 TCR beta chains.

The PCR made use of 60 Vbeta and 13 Jbeta primers. Per the authors' pipeline: Later, an analysis found approximately 80 million unique TCR beta chains, and around 12 million of these were shared. Generated by immunoSEQ multiplex PCR, the TCRdb table keeps only in-frame clones and is missing some. The V and J calls and clone size are taken from that table; D and trimming were inferred from the DNA. This table holds 87,000 or so clones. Trimming shortened V by 3 bases and J by 2 bases, and 10 bases separated the two germline ends. Germline lookup yields CDR1 MNHEY and CDR2 SMNVEV (reference sequence). The CDR3 loop spans 14 amino acids.

The material sequenced was PBMCs. The TCR was taken from a man over 45 in good health and CMV-seropositive. The rearrangement joins TRBV27 to TRBJ1-2, with a tentative D call TRBD1 (5 bases). The CDR3 sequence: CASSFLQGNYGYTF. CDR3 DNA sequence: TGTGCCAGCAGTTTTCTCCAGGGCAACTATGGCTACACCTTC.